This T cell receptor beta chain was sequenced in a study of Ad26.COV2.S vaccination and SARS-CoV-2 variants (dated by TCRdb to the early 2020s). With regard to the full study: Donors in the vaccine arm were drawn from COV1001, a phase I-IIa trial of Ad26.COV2.S in healthy adults that was multicentre, randomized, double-blind and placebo-controlled. Dosing of Ad26.COV2.S was intramuscular, at either 5x10^10 or 1x10^11 viral particles, delivered as one shot or as two shots spaced 56 days apart. The specificity and breadth of SARS-CoV-2-reactive T cell receptors after Ad26.COV2.S vaccination were assessed by TCRbeta repertoire sequencing. The TCR-sequenced set comprised approximately 32 samples: around 20 Ad26.COV2.S vaccine recipients, 5 placebo recipients and 8 SARS-CoV-2 convalescent individuals. Participants in the trial were split at random into five groups of five each, receiving low-dose or high-dose Ad26.COV2.S once or twice, or else placebo on both occasions. Investigators remained blinded to trial group allocation during experiments and outcome assessment. Results and caveats for the whole study, not just this receptor: It was noted by the authors that total T cell responses may have been underestimated by the TCR breadth and depth analyses. Vaccine and placebo recipients had similar non-spike TCR breadth, a finding consistent with the vaccine containing only spike. The study was not powered to compare responses between vaccine doses or regimens. Compared with placebo recipients, Ad26.COV2.S recipients showed higher spike-specific TCR breadth (P = 0.0014). After vaccination, spike-specific CD8+ and CD4+ T cell responses were reported to show substantial breadth.

The immunoSEQ Assay was the method used to sequence TCRbeta CDR3 regions. After extraction, genomic DNA underwent amplification by bias-controlled multiplex PCR, followed by high-throughput sequencing. Turning to the authors' computational methods: To quantify the absolute abundance of every unique TCRbeta CDR3 region, sequences were collapsed and filtered. T cell fraction was estimated by normalizing TCRbeta template counts to usable DNA, with usable DNA measured through amplification of reference genes found in all nucleated cells. Repertoire TCRs were annotated as SARS-CoV-2-specific when V gene, CDR3 amino acid sequence and J gene were exactly matched to a known reactive TCR set. The reference SARS-CoV-2 TCR set was derived from MIRA and filtered for enrichment in COVID-19-positive ImmuneCODE repertoires, a step that removed public or cross-reactive TCRs. Drawing on the MIRA antigens, annotated TCRs were analysed further at the level of specific ORF or position within ORF. Breadth was defined as the number of annotated unique rearrangements divided by the total number of unique productive rearrangements, and depth was defined as the summed frequency of the annotated unique rearrangements. Two-sided Wilcoxon rank-sum tests were used to compare TCR breadth between groups. The clones in this table, taken by TCRdb from immuneACCESS, are in-frame only. Not every clone is retained; where verified, under half of the shortfall comes from an unresolved V gene, and the cause of the rest is unknown. That table supplies the V and J calls and clone size; D and trimming were determined from the DNA. The table for this sample lists 250,000 or so clones; approximately 88% of them were counted only once. Of the sample, roughly 3% is held by the ten largest clones.

What the treatment or condition label conveys for this sample: 15 to 20 received Ad26.COV2.S at low or high dose, single or two shots; about 5 received placebo; per-sample allocation not given. For vaccine and placebo recipients, the sequenced repertoires came from samples collected on day 63 after the first injection. Cohort 1b enrolled around 23 adults aged 18-55 years at a single site in Boston, USA, between 29 July and 7 August 2020. Ad26.COV2.S consisted of a replication-incompetent adenovirus type 26 vector by which a prefusion-stabilized SARS-CoV-2 spike protein from the original Wuhan strain was expressed. As for this clone: Its specific antigen is unknown. It has no much larger one-base neighbor in the sample; base qualities were not kept.

For CDR1 and CDR2, the germline V gene lists SGDLS and YYNGEE. V is clipped by 7 bases and J by 8 bases, and the sequence between their germline boundaries is 24 bases long. Measured from the cysteine to the phenylalanine, the CDR3 is 15 residues long. Left in the record is the CDR3 DNA by itself, 45 bases read in frame from the first base. This TCR came from a person aged 18 to 59 who received the Ad26.COV2.S COVID-19 vaccine or a placebo. The chain was built from TRBV9 and TRBJ1-2; the D region possibly corresponds to TRBD1 (6 bases align). The sample here was peripheral blood, taken in a trial of Ad26.COV2.S vaccine versus placebo. The CDR3 protein sequence reads: CASQRGGTDLSGYTF. The nucleotide sequence reads TGTGCCAGCCAAAGAGGGGGGACCGATCTATCCGGCTACACCTTC.